The 22 T cell receptor beta chains presented below share a single source sample, sequenced in a study of graft-versus-host responses after intestinal transplantation. These receptors have no identified antigens. Sequenced by immunoSEQ multiplex PCR; TCRdb stores in-frame clones only, minus some. The sample contains approximately 70,000 clones, 70% to 90% of which appear only once. The sample in question was unstimulated CD8+ T cells sorted from spleen or lymph node cells, obtained before intestinal transplant. These receptor sequences come from a human donor who received an intestinal transplant.

The J gene is TRBJ2-1, the V gene TRBV7-3, with TRBD2 matching over 12 bases. Germline-derived CDR1 and CDR2 are SGHTA and FQGTGA. The V segment lost 3 bases and the J segment 1 base; nucleotides outside the gene matches: 10. This CDR3 is built from 19 residues. CDR3 amino acids: CASSFTATSGGESYNEQFF. The CDR3 DNA follows: TGTGCCAGCAGCTTTACCGCGACTAGCGGGGGAGAATCCTACAATGAGCAGTTCTTC. The whole variable domain, remainder taken from reference TRBV7-3 and TRBJ2-1, is GAGVSQTPSNKVTEKGKYVELRCDPISGHTALYWYRQSLGQGPEFLIYFQGTGAADDSGLPNDRFFAVRPEGSVSTLKIQRTERGDSAVYLCASSFTATSGGESYNEQFFGPGTRLTVL.

This clone has just one count. The chain is built from TRBV9 and TRBJ1-5; D is unclear. V was trimmed by 2 bases and J by 4 bases, leaving 13 bases between them. Germline V CDR1 and CDR2: SGDLS, YYNGEE. The CDR3 has 15 amino acids. CDR3 in amino acids: CASSVSGSSNQPQHF. The CDR3 DNA sequence: TGTGCCAGCAGCGTCTCAGGAAGCTCAAATCAGCCCCAGCATTTT.

This rearrangement joins TRBV6-5 to TRBJ2-7; unclear D gene. This CDR3 region has 12 residues. The V and J ends lost 5 bases and 4 bases respectively, with 9 bases between them. CDR1 MNHEY and CDR2 SVGAGI come from the germline V gene. The CDR3 protein is CASSEAHYEQYF. DNA for the CDR3: TGTGCCAGCAGTGAAGCCCATTACGAGCAGTACTTC.

V usage is TRBV6-1 and J usage is TRBJ2-5, with D possibly being TRBD1 (6 bases). Germline values: CDR1 MNHNS, CDR2 SASEGT. The CDR3 is 14 amino acids. V lost 3 bases and J 4 bases, leaving 12 bases between the germline ends. The DNA for the CDR3 is TGTGCCAGCAGTGACTACATCAGGGGAGAGACCCAGTACTTC. Amino acid sequence: CASSDYIRGETQYF.

The V and J genes are TRBV4-1 and TRBJ2-7; possibly TRBD2 for D (5 bases). The CDR3 runs to 13 residues. V was shortened by 4 bases and J by 3 bases, with 10 bases between the two germline ends. Germline lookup yields CDR1 MGHRA and CDR2 YSYEKL. The CDR3 is CASSPGEHYEQYF. The CDR3 region has the DNA TGCGCCAGCAGCCCTGGGGAGCACTACGAGCAGTACTTC.

This clone was counted only a few times. The chain combines TRBV7-2 with TRBJ2-7; D gene ambiguous. V was trimmed by 2 bases and J by 5 bases, leaving 7 bases between them. Germline values: CDR1 SGHTA, CDR2 FQGNSA. This CDR3 is 12 amino acids long. The CDR3 nucleotides are TGTGCCAGCAGCTTAAGACTCCACGAGCAGTACTTC. Protein sequence: CASSLRLHEQYF.

The rearrangement links TRBV2 to TRBJ2-3; D may be TRBD2 (6 bases). The length of the CDR3 is 10 residues. Per the germline V gene, CDR1 is SNHLY and CDR2 is FYNNEI. V lost 7 bases, J lost 11 bases, and 10 bases lay in between. This CDR3 is CASNGGRQYF. As DNA, the CDR3 is TGTGCCAGCAACGGGGGAAGGCAGTATTTT. Filled out from reference TRBV2 and TRBJ2-3, the complete variable domain reads EPEVTQTPSHQVTQMGQEVILRCVPISNHLYFYWYRQILGQKVEFLVSFYNNEISEKSEIFDDQFSVERPDGSNFTLKIRSTKLEDSAMYFCASNGGRQYFGPGTRLTVL.

This chain joins TRBV5-4 and TRBJ2-1; TRBD2 aligns across 7 bases. Germline V lookup: CDR1 SGHNT, CDR2 YYREEE (reference sequence). The CDR3 consists of 13 residues. V lost 4 bases, J lost 4 bases, and 2 bases stayed unmatched. CDR3 in amino acids: CASSGGEYNEQFF. The DNA for the CDR3 is TGTGCCAGCAGCGGGGGGGAGTACAATGAGCAGTTCTTC.

The genes are TRBV6-5 and TRBJ1-1; D unresolved. The V gene's germline CDR1 is MNHEY and CDR2 SVGAGI. Trimming cost V 6 bases and J 4 bases, with 12 bases left between them. The CDR3 sequence is 13 residues long. The CDR3 nucleotides read TGTGCCAGCAGCTCCGGCTGGAGCACTGAAGCTTTCTTT. This sequence encodes CASSSGWSTEAFF.

The chain carries TRBV1 and TRBJ2-1; TRBD1, as called in the table, went unchecked against the DNA. TRBV1 represents a pseudogene. The CDR3 totals 18 residues. CDR3: CTSSQGELGTGRFNEQFF. The CDR3 region has the DNA TGCACCAGCAGCCAAGGTGAGCTGGGGACAGGGAGGTTCAATGAGCAGTTCTTC.

This chain uses TRBV5-4 with TRBJ2-3, with D possibly TRBD2 on 6 matching bases. V was pared by 3 bases and J by 4 bases, with 6 bases between. The CDR3 has 12 residues. Germline V CDR1 and CDR2: SGHNT, YYREEE (reference sequence). The CDR3 is CASSWGADTQYF. The CDR3 DNA follows: TGTGCCAGCAGCTGGGGGGCAGATACGCAGTATTTT.

The chain uses TRBV28 and TRBJ1-2; D remains ambiguous. Trimming stripped 4 bases from V and 1 base from J, with 7 bases between. Germline V lookup: CDR1 MDHEN, CDR2 SYDVKM. This CDR3 has 13 residues. CDR3 DNA sequence: TGTGCCAGCAGTTCCCGTAATAACTATGGCTACACCTTC. Amino acid sequence: CASSSRNNYGYTF.

This chain joins TRBV7-9 and TRBJ1-2; perhaps TRBD1 as D (6 bases). CDR1 is SEHNR and CDR2 is FQNEAQ in the germline V gene (reference sequence). This CDR3 comprises 15 residues. V was pared by 1 base and J by 5 bases, with 14 bases between. The CDR3 DNA reads TGTGCCAGCAGCTTAGATCTGGGGGCGCGATATGGCTACACCTTC. Amino acid sequence: CASSLDLGARYGYTF.

The V gene is TRBV5-4, the J gene TRBJ1-2, with D perhaps TRBD1 (6 bases). CDR1 and CDR2 (germline): SGHNT, YYREEE (reference sequence). The CDR3 totals 13 residues. V was trimmed by 4 bases and J by 4 bases, leaving 11 bases between them. CDR3 protein: CASSHRTVYGYTF. In nucleotides, the CDR3 is TGTGCCAGCAGCCACCGGACAGTCTATGGCTACACCTTC.

The CDR3 nucleotides are TGTGCCAGCAGCCAAGTGGGCGGGACTACTAGGCACGAGCAGTACTTC. This codes for CASSQVGGTTRHEQYF. This rearrangement joins TRBV14 to TRBJ2-7, with TRBD2 identical over 7 bases. The CDR3 sequence is 16 residues long. Per the germline V gene, CDR1 is SGHDN and CDR2 is FVKESK. V lost 1 base and J lost 5; bases outside the gene matches: 11. The full variable domain, its missing parts supplied by reference TRBV14 and TRBJ2-7, is EAGVTQFPSHSVIEKGQTVTLRCDPISGHDNLYWYRRVMGKEIKFLLHFVKESKQDESGMPNNRFLAERTGGTYSTLKVQPAELEDSGVYFCASSQVGGTTRHEQYFGPGTRLTVT.

The chain combines TRBV6-1 with TRBJ2-4, with D possibly TRBD1 on 5 matching bases. Deletions cut 0 bases from V and 6 bases from J, with 15 bases between. The length of the CDR3 is 16 residues. Germline assignment: CDR1 MNHNS and CDR2 SASEGT. The CDR3 is CASSEAWSGFGNIQYF. CDR3 coding DNA: TGTGCCAGCAGTGAAGCTTGGTCAGGGTTCGGAAACATTCAGTACTTC.

CDR3 amino acids: CASSIDGLAGETQYF. In DNA form, the CDR3 reads TGTGCCAGTAGTATAGATGGACTAGCGGGAGAGACCCAGTACTTC. This rearrangement joins TRBV19 to TRBJ2-5; TRBD2 aligns across 11 bases. CDR1 is LNHDA and CDR2 is SQIVND in the germline V gene (reference sequence). The CDR3 runs to 15 residues. V dropped 0 bases and J dropped 4; count of bases not matched to a gene: 1.

V is TRBV10-2 and J is TRBJ2-2; 8 bases are a match to TRBD2. The CDR3 has 20 residues. Unmatched junction bases numbered 24, after V lost 5 bases and J lost 7 bases. Germline V gene data show CDR1 as WSHSY and CDR2 as SAAADI. The chain's CDR3 is CASSSSGGIWGAGEGGELFF. CDR3 bases: TGCGCCAGCAGTTCATCCGGGGGAATTTGGGGAGCGGGAGAAGGCGGGGAGCTGTTTTTT.

In its sample, this clone was seen once. The V call is TRBV9, the J call TRBJ2-3; 11 nucleotides match TRBD2. The CDR3 has 19 amino acids. The J segment lost 5 bases and the V segment lost 3 bases, leaving 17 bases of the junction unmatched. CDR1 and CDR2 from the germline V gene are SGDLS and YYNGEE. The CDR3 loop is CASSGTGTSGRSVVDTQYF. As DNA, the CDR3 is TGTGCCAGCAGCGGAACCGGGACTAGCGGACGTTCCGTGGTAGATACGCAGTATTTT.

This chain joins TRBV6-6 and TRBJ2-1; D gene unclear. Germline CDR1 is MNHNY and CDR2 is SVGAGI (reference sequence). The CDR3 loop spans 12 amino acids. The ends were cut back, 2 bases at V and 5 bases at J, with 4 bases in the middle. CDR3 DNA: TGTGCCAGCAGTTACCCTAACAATGAGCAGTTCTTC. Residues: CASSYPNNEQFF.

The chain is built from TRBV4-1 and TRBJ2-1; D is ambiguous. CDR1 and CDR2 from the germline V gene are MGHRA and YSYEKL. V shed 0 bases and J shed 7 bases, with 4 bases lying between them. The CDR3 runs to 12 residues. For the CDR3, the DNA is TGCGCCAGCAGCCAAGAATCGAATGAGCAGTTCTTC. Its protein is CASSQESNEQFF.

The rearrangement uses TRBV7-6 and TRBJ2-7; 7 nucleotides agree with TRBD1. Germline V gene sequence: CDR1 SGHVS, CDR2 FNYEAQ. Trimming at V came to 1 base and at J to 2 bases, leaving 5 bases not matched to a gene. The CDR3 loop spans 15 amino acids. The CDR3 bases are TGTGCCAGCAGCTTAGAGGGGCAGGGGGCCTACGAGCAGTACTTC. It codes for CASSLEGQGAYEQYF. Filled out from reference TRBV7-6 and TRBJ2-7, the complete variable domain reads GAGVSQSPRYKVTKRGQDVALRCDPISGHVSLYWYRQALGQGPEFLTYFNYEAQQDKSGLPNDRFSAERPEGSISTLTIQRTEQRDSAMYRCASSLEGQGAYEQYFGPGTRLTVT.